A selection of T cell receptor beta chains follows, all from one sample in a study of shared clonotypes between healthy human individuals. Sequencing used immunoSEQ multiplex PCR; TCRdb keeps in-frame clones, though not all of them. The data contain some 1,900,000 clones, roughly 95% of them singletons. Input material: naive CD8+ T cells sorted from blood. These TCRs come from a man aged 18 to 30 in good health. Each CDR3 is given with its conserved first and last residue. The D gene is left open where the match is weak. Clone sizes are given selectively: once, few, many, or a class where the clone is expanded.

j_gene: TRBJ2-2
d_gene: TRBD1
v_gene: TRBV4-3
abundance: -
CDR3aa: CASSQGQGATGELFF
CDR3nt: TGCGCCAGCAGCCAAGGACAGGGGGCGACCGGGGAGCTGTTTTTT

j_gene: TRBJ1-1
d_gene: -
v_gene: TRBV6-5
abundance: few
CDR3aa: CASSSLDWNTEAFF
CDR3nt: TGTGCCAGCAGTTCTCTGGACTGGAACACTGAAGCTTTCTTT

j_gene: TRBJ2-5
d_gene: TRBD2
v_gene: TRBV10-1
abundance: -
CDR3aa: CASSPRTSGGARAETQYF
CDR3nt: TGCGCCAGCAGCCCAAGGACTAGCGGGGGGGCCAGGGCGGAGACCCAGTACTTC

j_gene: TRBJ1-3
d_gene: -
v_gene: TRBV5-6
abundance: once
CDR3aa: CASSLAAGVENTIYF
CDR3nt: TGTGCCAGCAGCTTGGCGGCGGGAGTGGAAAACACCATATATTTT

j_gene: TRBJ2-7
d_gene: TRBD2
v_gene: TRBV7-2
abundance: -
CDR3aa: CASSGLAAYEQYF
CDR3nt: TGTGCCAGCAGCGGACTAGCAGCCTACGAGCAGTACTTC

j_gene: TRBJ1-5
d_gene: TRBD1
v_gene: TRBV6-1
abundance: -
CDR3aa: CASRGTELRPQHF
CDR3nt: TGTGCCAGCAGGGGGACAGAGTTGAGGCCCCAGCATTTT

j_gene: TRBJ2-7
d_gene: TRBD2
v_gene: TRBV27
abundance: -
CDR3aa: CARGTSGGYEQYF
CDR3nt: TGTGCCAGGGGGACTAGCGGTGGATACGAGCAGTACTTC

j_gene: TRBJ1-4
d_gene: -
v_gene: TRBV9
abundance: -
CDR3aa: CASSVLRGQINEKLFF
CDR3nt: TGTGCCAGCAGCGTTCTCCGTGGCCAGATTAATGAAAAACTGTTTTTT

j_gene: TRBJ1-2
d_gene: -
v_gene: TRBV13
abundance: -
CDR3aa: CASSFSNYGYTF
CDR3nt: TGTGCCAGCAGCTTTTCCAACTATGGCTACACCTTC

j_gene: TRBJ2-7
d_gene: -
v_gene: TRBV5-1
abundance: -
CDR3aa: CASSLAGTVPYEQYF
CDR3nt: TGCGCCAGCAGCTTGGCCGGGACGGTTCCTTACGAGCAGTACTTC

j_gene: TRBJ2-7
d_gene: -
v_gene: TRBV27
abundance: -
CDR3aa: CASSLMVGSAEQYF
CDR3nt: TGTGCCAGCAGTTTAATGGTCGGGTCGGCCGAGCAGTACTTC

j_gene: TRBJ2-5
d_gene: -
v_gene: TRBV27
abundance: -
CDR3aa: CASSFGREETQYF
CDR3nt: TGTGCCAGCAGTTTCGGACGGGAAGAGACCCAGTACTTC

j_gene: TRBJ2-2
d_gene: -
v_gene: TRBV6-1
abundance: -
CDR3aa: CASSKGSGTGELFF
CDR3nt: TGTGCCAGCAGTAAGGGAAGCGGCACCGGGGAGCTGTTTTTT

j_gene: TRBJ1-5
d_gene: -
v_gene: TRBV7-8
abundance: -
CDR3aa: CASKKGQLSNQPQHF
CDR3nt: TGTGCCAGCAAAAAAGGACAGCTATCCAATCAGCCCCAGCATTTT

j_gene: TRBJ2-2
d_gene: TRBD1
v_gene: TRBV11-1
abundance: -
CDR3aa: CASSDRDITGELFF
CDR3nt: TGTGCCAGCAGCGACAGGGATATCACCGGGGAGCTGTTTTTT

j_gene: TRBJ2-7
d_gene: TRBD1
v_gene: TRBV2
abundance: -
CDR3aa: CASSDGQGAWEQYF
CDR3nt: TGTGCCAGCAGTGATGGGCAGGGGGCTTGGGAGCAGTACTTC

j_gene: TRBJ1-1
d_gene: -
v_gene: TRBV9
abundance: -
CDR3aa: CASSVDQGQIEAFF
CDR3nt: TGTGCCAGCAGCGTAGACCAAGGACAGATTGAAGCTTTCTTT

j_gene: TRBJ1-5
d_gene: TRBD1
v_gene: TRBV29-1
abundance: -
CDR3aa: CSALTGTQPQHF
CDR3nt: TGCAGCGCCCTGACAGGGACGCAGCCCCAGCATTTT

j_gene: TRBJ2-7
d_gene: -
v_gene: TRBV4-1
abundance: once
CDR3aa: CASSQDPGRSYEQYF
CDR3nt: TGCGCCAGCAGCCAAGATCCGGGCCGATCCTACGAGCAGTACTTC

j_gene: TRBJ2-7
d_gene: TRBD1
v_gene: TRBV6-5
abundance: -
CDR3aa: CASRDRPAYEQYF
CDR3nt: TGTGCCAGCAGGGACAGGCCAGCCTACGAGCAGTACTTC

j_gene: TRBJ1-4
d_gene: -
v_gene: TRBV5-6
abundance: -
CDR3aa: CASSFGTTNEKLFF
CDR3nt: TGTGCCAGCAGCTTTGGAACAACTAATGAAAAACTGTTTTTT

j_gene: TRBJ1-5
d_gene: -
v_gene: TRBV2
abundance: few
CDR3aa: CASSEPVGGGNQPQHF
CDR3nt: TGTGCCAGCAGTGAGCCGGTTGGGGGGGGCAATCAGCCCCAGCATTTT

j_gene: TRBJ2-3
d_gene: -
v_gene: TRBV4-1
abundance: -
CDR3aa: CASSDQGDTQYF
CDR3nt: TGCGCCAGCAGCGATCAGGGAGATACGCAGTATTTT

j_gene: TRBJ2-7
d_gene: -
v_gene: TRBV2
abundance: -
CDR3aa: CASNFGSGAYEQYF
CDR3nt: TGTGCCAGCAATTTCGGGAGTGGGGCCTACGAGCAGTACTTC

j_gene: TRBJ1-1
d_gene: -
v_gene: TRBV5-5
abundance: -
CDR3aa: CASSAGNTEAFF
CDR3nt: TGTGCCAGCAGTGCGGGGAACACTGAAGCTTTCTTT

j_gene: TRBJ2-7
d_gene: TRBD1
v_gene: TRBV28
abundance: -
CDR3aa: CASSTDREFQHYEQYF
CDR3nt: TGTGCCAGCAGCACAGACAGGGAATTCCAGCACTACGAGCAGTACTTC

j_gene: TRBJ2-3
d_gene: TRBD1
v_gene: TRBV29-1
abundance: -
CDR3aa: CSGVGTGSYTDTQYF
CDR3nt: TGCAGCGGTGTGGGGACAGGGTCGTACACAGATACGCAGTATTTT